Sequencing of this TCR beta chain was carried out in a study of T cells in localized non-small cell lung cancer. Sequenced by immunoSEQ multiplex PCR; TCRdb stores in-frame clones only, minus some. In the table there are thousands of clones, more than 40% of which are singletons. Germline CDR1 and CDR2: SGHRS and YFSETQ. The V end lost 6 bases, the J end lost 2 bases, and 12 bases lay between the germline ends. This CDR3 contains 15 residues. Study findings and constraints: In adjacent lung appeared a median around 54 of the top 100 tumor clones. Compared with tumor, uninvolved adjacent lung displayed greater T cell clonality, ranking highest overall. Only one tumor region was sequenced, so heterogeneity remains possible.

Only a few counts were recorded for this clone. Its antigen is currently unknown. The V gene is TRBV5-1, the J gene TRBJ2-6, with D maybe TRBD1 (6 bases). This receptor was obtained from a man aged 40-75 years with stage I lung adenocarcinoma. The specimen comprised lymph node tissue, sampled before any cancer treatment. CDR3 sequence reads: CASNAGVTGANVLTF. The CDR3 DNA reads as TGCGCCAGCAACGCAGGGGTGACTGGGGCCAACGTCCTGACTTTC.